This TCR beta chain was documented in a study of shared clonotypes between healthy human individuals. Whole-study results and caveats: Between several donors, naive CD4 clonotypes were shared at a level of around 5.1%. The low donor count limited represented genetic and exposure-history diversity.

This clone was recorded only once. The antigen is undetermined. The repertoire was sequenced with immunoSEQ multiplex PCR; TCRdb's copy has only in-frame clones and lacks some. The data show around 640,000 clones, roughly 96% seen once. V was trimmed by 2 bases and J by 4 bases, leaving 11 bases between them. CDR1 and CDR2 from the germline V gene are MNHNS and SASEGT. This CDR3 is 14 amino acids long. Selected positively for CCR7 and CD45RO-negative, naive CD8 cells excluded terminally differentiated effector memory CD45RA+ cells. The sample comprised naive CD8+ T cells sorted from blood. This chain links TRBV6-1 with TRBJ1-2; D is perhaps TRBD1 (5 bases). The source is a woman aged 25 to 45 in good health. The CDR3 loop is CASSEPEGLYGYTF. The CDR3 DNA reads as TGTGCCAGCAGTGAACCCGAGGGGCTCTATGGCTACACCTTC.